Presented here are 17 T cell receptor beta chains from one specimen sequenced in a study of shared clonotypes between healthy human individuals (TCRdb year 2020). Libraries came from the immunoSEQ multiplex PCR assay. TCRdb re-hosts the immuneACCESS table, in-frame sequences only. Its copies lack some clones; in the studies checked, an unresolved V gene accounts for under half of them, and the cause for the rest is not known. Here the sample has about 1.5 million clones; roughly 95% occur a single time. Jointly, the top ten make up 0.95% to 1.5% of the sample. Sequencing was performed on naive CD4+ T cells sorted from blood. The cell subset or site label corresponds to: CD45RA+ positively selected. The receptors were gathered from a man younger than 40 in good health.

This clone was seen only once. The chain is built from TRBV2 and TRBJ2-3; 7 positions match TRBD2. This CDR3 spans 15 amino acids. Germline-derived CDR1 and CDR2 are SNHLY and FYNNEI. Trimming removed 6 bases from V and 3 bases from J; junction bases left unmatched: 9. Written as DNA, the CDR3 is TGTGCCAGCAGCCGATCTCGCGGGAGTACAGATACGCAGTATTTT. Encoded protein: CASSRSRGSTDTQYF.

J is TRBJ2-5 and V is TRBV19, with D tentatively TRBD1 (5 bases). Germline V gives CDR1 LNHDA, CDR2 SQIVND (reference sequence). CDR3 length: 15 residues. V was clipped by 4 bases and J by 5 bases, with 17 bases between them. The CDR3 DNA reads TGTGCCAGTAGTACAATCCCAGGGTCTGGGGAGACCCAGTACTTC. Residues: CASSTIPGSGETQYF.

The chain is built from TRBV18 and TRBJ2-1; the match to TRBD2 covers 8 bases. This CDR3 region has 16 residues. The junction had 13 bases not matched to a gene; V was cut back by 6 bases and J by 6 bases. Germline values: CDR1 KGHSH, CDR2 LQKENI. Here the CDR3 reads CASSPPGLEYVNEQFF. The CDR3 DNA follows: TGTGCCAGCTCGCCTCCGGGACTAGAATACGTCAATGAGCAGTTCTTC.

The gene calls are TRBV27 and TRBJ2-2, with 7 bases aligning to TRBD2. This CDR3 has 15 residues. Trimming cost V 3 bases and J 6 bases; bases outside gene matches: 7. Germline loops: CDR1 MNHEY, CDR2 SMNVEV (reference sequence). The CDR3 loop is CASSFSPGGPGELFF. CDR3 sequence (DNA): TGTGCCAGCAGTTTTTCTCCGGGGGGACCCGGGGAGCTGTTTTTT.

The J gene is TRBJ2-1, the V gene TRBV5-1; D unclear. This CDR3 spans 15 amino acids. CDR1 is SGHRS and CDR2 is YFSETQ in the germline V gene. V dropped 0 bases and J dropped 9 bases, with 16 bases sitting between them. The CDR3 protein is CASSLAGLENGEQFF. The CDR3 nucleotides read TGCGCCAGCAGCTTGGCCGGGCTAGAGAACGGTGAGCAGTTCTTC.

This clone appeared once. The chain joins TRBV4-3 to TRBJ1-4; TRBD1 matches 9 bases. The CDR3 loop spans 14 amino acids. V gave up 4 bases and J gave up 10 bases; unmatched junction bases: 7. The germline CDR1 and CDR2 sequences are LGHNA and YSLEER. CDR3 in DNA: TGCGCCAGCAGCCCGGACAGGGGAGGGGTAAAACTGTTTTTT. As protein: CASSPDRGGVKLFF.

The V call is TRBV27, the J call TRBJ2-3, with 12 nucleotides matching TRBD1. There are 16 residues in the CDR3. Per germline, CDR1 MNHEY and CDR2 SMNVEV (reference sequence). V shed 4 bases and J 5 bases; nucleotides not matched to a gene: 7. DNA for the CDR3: TGTGCCAGCAGTTGGGACGGGACAGGGGGCGTAGATACGCAGTATTTT. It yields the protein CASSWDGTGGVDTQYF.

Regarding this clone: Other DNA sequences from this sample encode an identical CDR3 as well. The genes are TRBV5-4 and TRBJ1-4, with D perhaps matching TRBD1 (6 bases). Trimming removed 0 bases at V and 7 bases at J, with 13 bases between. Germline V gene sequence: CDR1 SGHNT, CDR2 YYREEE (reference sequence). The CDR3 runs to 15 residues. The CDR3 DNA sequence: TGTGCCAGCAGCTTGGGGCAGGGGTTGGGTGAAAAACTGTTTTTT. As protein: CASSLGQGLGEKLFF.

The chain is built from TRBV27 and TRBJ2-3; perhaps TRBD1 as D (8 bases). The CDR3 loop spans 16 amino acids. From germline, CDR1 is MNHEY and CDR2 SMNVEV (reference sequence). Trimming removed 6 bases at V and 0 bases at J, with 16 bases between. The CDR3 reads CASSPSQGGSTDTQYF. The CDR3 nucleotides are TGTGCCAGCAGCCCTTCACAGGGGGGGAGCACAGATACGCAGTATTTT.

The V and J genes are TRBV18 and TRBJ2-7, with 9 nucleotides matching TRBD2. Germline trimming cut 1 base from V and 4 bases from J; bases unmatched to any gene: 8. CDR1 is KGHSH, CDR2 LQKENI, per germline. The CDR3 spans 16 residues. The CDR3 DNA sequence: TGTGCCAGCTCACCACGGGGGTTGGGACTAGCATACGAGCAGTACTTC. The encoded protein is CASSPRGLGLAYEQYF.

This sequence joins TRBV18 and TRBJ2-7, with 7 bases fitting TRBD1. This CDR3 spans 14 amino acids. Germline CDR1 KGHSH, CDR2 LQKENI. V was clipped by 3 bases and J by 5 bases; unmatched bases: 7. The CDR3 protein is CASSPLNRGNEQYF. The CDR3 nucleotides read TGTGCCAGCTCACCCCTAAACAGGGGAAACGAGCAGTACTTC.

CDR3 loop: CAISDSGITGELFF. CDR3 DNA sequence: TGTGCCATCAGTGATTCAGGGATTACCGGGGAGCTGTTTTTT. The rearrangement links TRBV10-3 to TRBJ2-2, with D perhaps TRBD1 (5 bases). CDR1 is ENHRY and CDR2 is SYGVKD in the germline V gene. This CDR3 is 14 amino acids long. Trimming left V 3 bases short and J 5 bases short, with 10 bases between.

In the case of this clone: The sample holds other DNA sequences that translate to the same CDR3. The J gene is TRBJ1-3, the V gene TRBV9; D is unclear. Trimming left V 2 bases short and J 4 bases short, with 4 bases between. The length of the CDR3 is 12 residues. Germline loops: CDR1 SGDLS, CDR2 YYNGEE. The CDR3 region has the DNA TGTGCCAGCAGCGTTGAGGGAAACACCATATATTTT. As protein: CASSVEGNTIYF.

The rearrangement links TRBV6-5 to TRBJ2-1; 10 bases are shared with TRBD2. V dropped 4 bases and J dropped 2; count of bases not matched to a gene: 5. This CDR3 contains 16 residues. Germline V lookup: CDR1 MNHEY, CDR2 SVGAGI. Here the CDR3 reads CASSSPSGSAYNEQFF. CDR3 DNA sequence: TGTGCCAGCAGTTCCCCTAGCGGGAGCGCCTACAATGAGCAGTTCTTC.

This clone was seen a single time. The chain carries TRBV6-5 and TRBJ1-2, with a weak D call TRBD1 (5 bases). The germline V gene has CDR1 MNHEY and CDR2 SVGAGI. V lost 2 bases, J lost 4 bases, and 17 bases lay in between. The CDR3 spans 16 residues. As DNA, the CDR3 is TGTGCCAGCAGTTACACGGGACCGAAGCTAGGCTATGGCTACACCTTC. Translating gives CASSYTGPKLGYGYTF.

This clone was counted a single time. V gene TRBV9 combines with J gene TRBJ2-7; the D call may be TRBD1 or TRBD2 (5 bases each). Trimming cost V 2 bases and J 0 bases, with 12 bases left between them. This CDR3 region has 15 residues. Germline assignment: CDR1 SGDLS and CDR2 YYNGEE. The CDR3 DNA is TGTGCCAGCAGCGTCACTCGGGACGCCTCCTACGAGCAGTACTTC. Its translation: CASSVTRDASYEQYF.

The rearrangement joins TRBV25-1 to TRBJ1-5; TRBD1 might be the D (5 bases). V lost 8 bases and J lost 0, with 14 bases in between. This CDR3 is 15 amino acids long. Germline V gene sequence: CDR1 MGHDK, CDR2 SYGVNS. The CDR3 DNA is TGTGCCAGCTCGCCGGGACGGTATAGCAATCAGCCCCAGCATTTT. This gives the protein CASSPGRYSNQPQHF.